A single sample gave rise to the 19 T cell receptor beta chains below, sequenced in a study of T cells in Graves' hyperthyroidism and ophthalmopathy (dated by TCRdb to the late 2010s). Receptors were amplified or captured by multiplex PCR. Sequencing used an Illumina HiSeq 2000. Amplification of TCR beta CDR3 regions was carried out from RNA transcripts. A first-round RT-PCR of the TCR CDR3 used the HTBI primer set with the Qiagen OneStep RT-PCR kit. The public reads were run again by TCRdb, first through fastp at Q25 and then through MiXCR, and only productive beta chains were kept. For every CDR3 protein sequence, its rows merge into one entry that carries the most common genes and DNA. For this sample the table gives fewer than 300,000 distinct CDR3 sequences, of which 15% were detected only once. Around 30% of the sample is in the top ten clones. The sample was blood. These receptors were taken from a woman between 45 and 65 years old with Graves' hyperthyroidism that later progressed to Graves' ophthalmopathy.

This clonotype appeared many times. The CDR3 nucleotides read TGTGCCAGCAGTTTGCGGTTAGGGGTCGAGCAGTACTTC. Its protein product is CASSLRLGVEQYF. This sequence joins TRBV27 and TRBJ2-7, with TRBD1 as a possible D gene (5 bases). The germline V and J ends were trimmed by 3 bases and 6 bases, with 12 bases remaining between them. Germline lookup yields CDR1 MNHEY and CDR2 SMNVEV (reference sequence). The length of the CDR3 is 13 residues.

This clonotype came up many times. The rearrangement uses TRBV30 and TRBJ1-1, with TRBD1 matching over 8 bases. Germline values: CDR1 GTSNPN, CDR2 SVGIG (reference sequence). V gave up 0 bases and J gave up 8 bases; unmatched junction bases: 14. The CDR3 consists of 16 residues. The CDR3 reads CAWSVRLGQGGIEAFF. As DNA, the CDR3 is TGTGCCTGGAGTGTACGGCTCGGACAGGGTGGGATAGAAGCTTTCTTT.

This clonotype was seen ten or more times. V and J are TRBV7-9 and TRBJ2-3; D possibly corresponds to TRBD2 (6 bases). The CDR3 consists of 17 residues. V was trimmed by 0 bases and J by 5 bases, leaving 18 bases between them. CDR1 and CDR2 (germline): SEHNR, FQNEAQ (reference sequence). The CDR3 bases are TGTGCCAGCAGCTTAGCGTTATGGAGGGTCCGGGGAGATACGCAGTATTTT. It is translated as CASSLALWRVRGDTQYF. Based on the CDR3 plus reference TRBV7-9 and TRBJ2-3, the full variable domain is DTGVSQNPRHKITKRGQNVTFRCDPISEHNRLYWYRQTLGQGPEFLTYFQNEAQLEKSRLLSDRFSAERPKGSFSTLEIQRTEQGDSAMYLCASSLALWRVRGDTQYFGPGTRLTVL.

This chain links TRBV4-1 with TRBJ1-1; D ambiguous. Trimming took off 4 bases at V and 3 bases at J, with 18 bases between the two ends. Germline assignment: CDR1 MGHRA and CDR2 YSYEKL. This CDR3 spans 16 amino acids. CDR3 amino acids: CASSPLPLLPDTEAFF. CDR3 nucleotide sequence: TGCGCCAGCAGCCCTTTGCCTCTTCTGCCTGACACTGAAGCTTTCTTT.

V is TRBV27 and J is TRBJ1-1; no reliable D call. Germline V gives CDR1 MNHEY, CDR2 SMNVEV (reference sequence). With 5 bases removed from V and 7 bases from J, the gap between germline ends came to 8 bases. The CDR3 consists of 11 residues. CDR3: CASSPRLEAFF. In DNA, the CDR3 is TGTGCCAGCAGTCCACGGCTTGAAGCTTTCTTT.

This clonotype was detected once. The chain recombines TRBV29-1 with TRBJ2-3, with D unclear. The CDR3 runs 12 residues. Germline values: CDR1 SQVTM, CDR2 ANQGSEA. With 5 bases removed from V and 2 bases from J, the gap between germline ends came to 8 bases. As DNA, the CDR3 is TGCAGCGTTCAGCTGGACACAGATACGCAGTATTTT. It encodes CSVQLDTDTQYF.

This clonotype was counted ten times or more. This sequence joins TRBV11-1 and TRBJ1-1; 7 bases agree with TRBD1. Unmatched junction bases numbered 6, after V lost 5 bases and J lost 6 bases. The CDR3 is 13 amino acids. Germline lookup yields CDR1 SGHAT and CDR2 FQDESV (reference sequence). CDR3 amino acids: CASSTYRGPEAFF. The DNA of the CDR3 is TGTGCCAGCAGCACGTACAGGGGTCCTGAAGCTTTCTTT.

The CDR3 region is CASSLEDRKETQYF. DNA of the CDR3: TGTGCCAGCAGCCTAGAGGACCGGAAAGAGACCCAGTACTTC. The rearrangement uses TRBV9 and TRBJ2-5; D remains unclear. The germline CDR1 and CDR2 sequences are SGDLS and YYNGEE. The CDR3 runs to 14 residues. Trimming cost V 4 bases and J 3 bases, with 13 bases left between them.

In its sample, this clonotype was seen many times. V is TRBV2 and J is TRBJ2-3; tentative D call: TRBD2 (5 bases). This CDR3 is built from 16 residues. V dropped 6 bases and J dropped 3 bases, with 19 bases sitting between them. The germline V gene encodes CDR1 SNHLY and CDR2 FYNNEI. The DNA of the CDR3 is TGTGCCAGCAGCGGACCCCCTGGAGGACCTACAGATACGCAGTATTTT. Its protein is CASSGPPGGPTDTQYF.

This clonotype showed up just a few times. In DNA, the CDR3 is TGTGCCAGCCTTTCACCTGAGAACACCATATATTTT. Its protein is CASLSPENTIYF. The rearrangement links TRBV6-1 to TRBJ1-3; unclear D gene. The CDR3 sequence is 12 residues long. V lost 8 bases and J lost 7, with 12 bases in between. Germline V gives CDR1 MNHNS, CDR2 SASEGT.

The rearrangement uses TRBV7-2 and TRBJ2-3; tentatively, D is TRBD2 (6 bases). There are 15 residues in the CDR3. CDR1 and CDR2 (germline): SGHTA, FQGNSA. Trimming cost V 1 base and J 0 bases, with 8 bases left between them. In DNA form, the CDR3 reads TGTGCCAGCAGCTTAGTCGGGGGTAGCACAGATACGCAGTATTTT. It codes for CASSLVGGSTDTQYF. Based on the CDR3 plus reference TRBV7-2 and TRBJ2-3, the full variable domain is GAGVSQSPSNKVTEKGKDVELRCDPISGHTALYWYRQSLGQGLEFLIYFQGNSAPDKSGLPSDRFSAERTGGSVSTLTIQRTQQEDSAVYLCASSLVGGSTDTQYFGPGTRLTVL.

This clonotype was counted many times. This sequence joins TRBV11-3 and TRBJ2-5; TRBD2 is a possible D gene (7 bases). This CDR3 region has 13 residues. The V gene's germline CDR1 is SGHNT and CDR2 YENEEA. Trimming left V 5 bases short and J 5 bases short, with 12 bases between. DNA for the CDR3: TGTGCCAGCAGCAGGGGGGGGAGTGAGACCCAGTACTTC. Its protein is CASSRGGSETQYF.

This clonotype was seen repeatedly, ten times or more. V is TRBV25-1 and J is TRBJ2-1, with D tentatively TRBD2 (5 bases). Germline assignment: CDR1 MGHDK and CDR2 SYGVNS. V was shortened by 9 bases and J by 12 bases, with 24 bases between the two germline ends. The CDR3 consists of 14 residues. CDR3 bases: TGTGCCAGTCTACCCGGGGAAATAAGTTACGCGCAGTTCTTC. It yields the protein CASLPGEISYAQFF.

This clonotype has more than one count but fewer than ten. The chain joins TRBV9 to TRBJ1-4; 7 bases map to TRBD1. The germline CDR1 and CDR2 sequences are SGDLS and YYNGEE. J gave up 5 bases and V 0 bases, and 7 bases lay outside the gene matches. The CDR3 covers 16 residues. This CDR3 reads CASSVGQGGWNEKLFF. The CDR3 region has the DNA TGTGCCAGCAGCGTAGGGCAGGGGGGATGGAATGAAAAACTGTTTTTT. The variable domain in full, with the rest retrieved from reference TRBV9 and TRBJ1-4, is DSGVTQTPKHLITATGQRVTLRCSPRSGDLSVYWYQQSLDQGLQFLIQYYNGEERAKGNILERFSAQQFPDLHSELNLSSLELGDSALYFCASSVGQGGWNEKLFFGSGTQLSVL.

The table lists this clonotype with many counts. The V and J genes are TRBV18 and TRBJ1-6, with D perhaps TRBD1 (5 bases). The V gene's germline CDR1 is KGHSH and CDR2 LQKENI. Trimming took 3 bases from V and 10 from J, leaving 16 bases between them. There are 15 residues in the CDR3. The CDR3 reads CASSPEPGSTSPLHF. In DNA, the CDR3 is TGTGCCAGCTCACCGGAACCAGGGAGTACGTCACCCCTCCACTTT.

This clonotype was detected ten times or more. This chain uses TRBV27 with TRBJ2-5; perhaps TRBD2 as D (5 bases). Germline V gene data show CDR1 as MNHEY and CDR2 as SMNVEV (reference sequence). CDR3 length equals 14 residues. V dropped 1 base and J dropped 5 bases, with 11 bases sitting between them. Here the CDR3 reads CASSLWTGEETQYF. The CDR3 DNA sequence: TGTGCCAGCAGTTTATGGACTGGGGAGGAGACCCAGTACTTC.

The V call is TRBV27, the J call TRBJ1-1; 9 positions match TRBD1. This CDR3 has 18 residues. Germline CDR1 MNHEY, CDR2 SMNVEV (reference sequence). The CDR3 DNA reads TGTCCCCCTACTTGCGTCGCGGACAGGGGTGGTTTTTACACTGAAGCTTTCTTT. This sequence encodes CPPTCVADRGGFYTEAFF.

This clonotype was seen ten or more times. This chain uses TRBV5-1 with TRBJ2-7; 7 nucleotides match TRBD1. CDR1 is SGHRS, CDR2 YFSETQ, per germline. The CDR3 length is 15 residues. After removal of 4 bases from V and 2 bases from J, the junction contained 9 bases not matched to a gene. The CDR3 nucleotides read TGCGCCAGCAGCCCACCGGAGAGGGGGCCCTACGAGCAGTACTTC. Protein: CASSPPERGPYEQYF.

This clonotype was counted at least ten times. The rearrangement joins TRBV11-2 to TRBJ2-1, with 14 nucleotides matching TRBD2. The V gene's germline CDR1 is SGHAT and CDR2 FQNNGV. The CDR3 runs to 14 residues. Germline trimming cut 5 bases from V and 8 bases from J; bases unmatched to any gene: 2. The CDR3 coding sequence is TGTGCCAGCAGCCGGACTAGCGGGAGGTATGAGCAGTTCTTC. Translating gives CASSRTSGRYEQFF. Complete variable domain (other parts from reference TRBV11-2 and TRBJ2-1): EAGVAQSPRYKIIEKRQSVAFWCNPISGHATLYWYQQILGQGPKLLIQFQNNGVVDDSQLPKDRFSAERLKGVDSTLKIQPAKLEDSAVYLCASSRTSGRYEQFFGPGTRLTVL.